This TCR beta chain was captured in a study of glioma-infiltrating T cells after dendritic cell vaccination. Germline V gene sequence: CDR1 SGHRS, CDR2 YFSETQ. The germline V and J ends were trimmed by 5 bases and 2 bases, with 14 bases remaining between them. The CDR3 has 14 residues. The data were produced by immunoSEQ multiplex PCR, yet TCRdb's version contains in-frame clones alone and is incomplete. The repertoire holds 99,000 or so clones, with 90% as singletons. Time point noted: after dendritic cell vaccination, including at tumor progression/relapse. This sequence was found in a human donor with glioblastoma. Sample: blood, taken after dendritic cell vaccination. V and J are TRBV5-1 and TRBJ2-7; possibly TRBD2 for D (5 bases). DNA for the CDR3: TGCGCCAGCAGGTTATTCGCGGGCCCCTACGAGCAGTACTTC. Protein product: CASRLFAGPYEQYF.